This T cell receptor beta chain emerged from a study of cytomegalovirus exposure and HLA in healthy donors. Findings and caveats of the study: Researchers reported in a later analysis that a missense DCLRE1C variant was tied to TCR beta V- and J-gene trimming. The majority of CMV-associated TCR beta chains were reported as apparently HLA-restricted in a later analysis. Associated with cytomegalovirus, according to the listing, were approximately 160 TCR beta chains.

With regard to this clone: The target antigen is unknown.

PCR involved 60 Vbeta and 13 Jbeta primers. Produced via immunoSEQ multiplex PCR; TCRdb's table is partial and in-frame only. The sample records approximately 150,000 clones, about 80% being singletons. The sequenced sample was PBMCs. This TCR was recovered from a woman aged 40 to 50 in good health and CMV-seronegative.

CDR3 sequence (DNA): TGTGCCAGCAGCGTCCGATCTATGGACTATGGCTACACCTTC. It codes for CASSVRSMDYGYTF. The gene calls are TRBV9 and TRBJ1-2; D uncertain. From germline, CDR1 is SGDLS and CDR2 YYNGEE. The CDR3 sequence is 14 residues long. The germline V and J ends were trimmed by 2 bases and 3 bases, with 11 bases remaining between them.